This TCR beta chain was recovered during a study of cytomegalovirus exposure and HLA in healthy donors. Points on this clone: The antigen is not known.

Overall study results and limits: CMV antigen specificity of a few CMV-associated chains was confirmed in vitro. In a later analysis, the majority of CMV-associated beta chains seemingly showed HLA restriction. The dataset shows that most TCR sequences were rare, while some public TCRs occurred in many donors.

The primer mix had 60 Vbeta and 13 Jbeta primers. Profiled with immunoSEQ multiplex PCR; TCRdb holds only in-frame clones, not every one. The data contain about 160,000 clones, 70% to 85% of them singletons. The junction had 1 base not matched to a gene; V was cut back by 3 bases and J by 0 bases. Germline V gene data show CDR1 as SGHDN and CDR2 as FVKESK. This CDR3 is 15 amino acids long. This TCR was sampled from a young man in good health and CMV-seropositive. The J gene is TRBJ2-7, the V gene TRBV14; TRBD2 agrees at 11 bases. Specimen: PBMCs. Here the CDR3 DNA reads TGTGCCAGCAGCCAGGGACTAGCGGTCTCCTACGAGCAGTACTTC. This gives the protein CASSQGLAVSYEQYF.